Here is one TCR beta chain with its context. The source of the sample is a study of blood T cell repertoires in COVID-19. Clones were sequenced by immunoSEQ multiplex PCR, and TCRdb holds only the in-frame ones, with some missing. The table lists 100,000 to 150,000 clones, about 81% of them singletons. V shed 6 bases and J 2 bases; nucleotides not matched to a gene: 4. The CDR3 is 14 amino acids. Germline lookup yields CDR1 SNHLY and CDR2 FYNNEI. Material: PBMCs or T cells enriched from blood (not recorded which). This sequence joins TRBV2 and TRBJ2-3; 8 nucleotides match TRBD2. The clonotype originates from a man between 40 and 49 years old with acute COVID-19. The CDR3 DNA follows: TGTGCCAGCAGCGCACTAGCGGACACAGATACGCAGTATTTT. Its protein is CASSALADTDTQYF.